This record covers a single T cell receptor beta chain. Its antigen remains unidentified. One base away there is no much larger clone; base qualities are not given. This entry is derived from a study of shared clonotypes between healthy human individuals (dated by TCRdb to 2018 to 2020). With respect to the entire study: Two women and three men aged 18 to 49 years were included in the cohort. For each donor, three plates each were used for CD4 naive and CD4 memory, two plates were used for CD8 naive, and one plate was used for CD8 memory. Blood TCR repertoires of about five healthy adults were deeply sequenced to estimate repertoire size and the extent of clonotype sharing between individuals. Different laboratories and diverse techniques were used to prepare libraries and sequence TCR repertoires, to increase sequencing depth and limit assay-specific biases. Between about 0.8 and 9 billion PBMCs per donor were obtained by leukapheresis. On the study overall, not on this receptor specifically: Sharing across a few donors was observed for about 5% of naive CD4, 3% to 3.5% of naive CD8, 2.3% of memory CD4, and around 0.4% of memory CD8 clonotypes. Sampling was restricted to blood, and TCR repertoires in tissues likely differ from the TCR repertoires found in blood. Compared with non-shared clonotypes, the clonotypes found in all four sorted-subset donors had higher generation probabilities. Because the study included a small number of donors, the genetic and exposure-history diversity represented was limited. Larger estimated clonotype richness was generally found for naive subsets than for memory subsets. Rarefaction of sorted-subset datasets indicated incomplete sequencing despite the large sequencing depth. Based on pairwise subsampling, the degree of clonotype sharing among donors was expected to be affected by sequencing depth.

Using the deep immunoSEQ assay, TCR CDR3 regions were amplified from genomic DNA by multiplex PCR. For each cell subset, the extracted genomic DNA was distributed evenly across all wells of several immunoSEQ 96-well plates, and each plate served as one replicate. For sorted subsets, around 200 ng genomic DNA, equal to some 30,000 T cell genomes, was loaded into each replicate PCR. Purified libraries were quantified with a Qubit 3.0 fluorometer, sized on a Bioanalyzer 2100, and re-quantified with the KAPA Library Quantification kit. A separate single-read 150-cycle Illumina NextSeq 550 flow cell was used to sequence each immunoSEQ 96-well plate. The source study handled its data this way. Because the immunoSEQ output held only junctional sequences and lacked quality scores, the filtering could not match the filtering applied to full-length reads. To assign V/J genes and CDR3, sequences were annotated using PyIR, a Python wrapper for IgBLAST v1.9, with IMGT germline references. Reads were removed for weak V/J assignments (E-value above 1e-6), missing CDR3, stop codons, out-of-frame junctions, or ambiguous translated residues. V3J clonotypes were defined by identical inferred V gene, J gene, and CDR3 amino acid sequence. Percentage overlap between repertoires was calculated by dividing the number of shared unique clonotypes by the size of the smaller repertoire. Repertoire richness was assessed with RTK rarefaction, the Chao1 estimator, and Recon v2.1 estimates of unobserved clonotypes. For all TCRbeta clonotypes obtained by the gDNA method from a handful of donors, generation probabilities were computed with OLGA. The table comes from immuneACCESS by way of TCRdb, which keeps in-frame sequences with V and J called. Part of the clones is missing from these tables; in studies checked, under half for an unresolved V gene and the rest for unknown reasons. V, J and clone size are those of that table, while D and trimming were read from the DNA. Counted in this sample were around 700,000 clones; about 90% of them appeared once. The top ten clones comprise approximately 24% of the sample.

CD8 naive samples were CD45RO-negative cells positively selected for CCR7, giving a CD45RA+CCR7+ population that excluded TemRA cells. Donors were healthy HIV-negative adults with no recently reported acute infections or vaccinations. Only Caucasian adults living in Nashville, Tennessee, USA were represented among the donors. Blood was obtained by leukapheresis, after which PBMCs were separated by Ficoll-Histopaque density gradient centrifugation and cryopreserved in liquid nitrogen vapor phase. Analytical flow cytometry was used to check the purity and quantity of each magnetically sorted T cell population. Each sorted fraction had its genomic DNA isolated and then quantified by UV absorbance on a Nanodrop 2000c. V is cut by 3 bases and J by 6 bases, and the space between the germline ends is 12 bases. From the germline V gene (reference sequence), CDR1 is MNHEY and CDR2 is SMNVEV. Inclusive of the bounding cysteine and phenylalanine, the CDR3 is 14 residues long. Only the CDR3 DNA is retained, 42 bases long and in frame from the first base.

The sequence links TRBV27 to TRBJ1-5; too little of a D gene remains to name it. Source material: naive CD8+ T cells sorted from blood. Explained via the paper, the cell subset or site label denotes: CD45RA+CCR7+. The receptor was isolated from a man aged 25-45 years in good health. The sequenced DNA: TGTGCCAGCAGTTTTTCCAGGCAAAGTCAGCCCCAGCATTTT. This gives the protein CASSFSRQSQPQHF.